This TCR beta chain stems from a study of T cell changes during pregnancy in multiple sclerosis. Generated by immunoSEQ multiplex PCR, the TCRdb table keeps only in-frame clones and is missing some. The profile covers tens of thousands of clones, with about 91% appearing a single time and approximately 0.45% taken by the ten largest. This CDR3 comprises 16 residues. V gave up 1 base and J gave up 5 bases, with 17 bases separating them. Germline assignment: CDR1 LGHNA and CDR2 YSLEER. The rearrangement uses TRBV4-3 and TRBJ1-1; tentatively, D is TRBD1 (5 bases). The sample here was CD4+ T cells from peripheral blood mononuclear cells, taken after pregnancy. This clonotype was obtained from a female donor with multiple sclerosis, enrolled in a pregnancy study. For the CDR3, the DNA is TGCGCCAGCAGCCAAGCTCCGGGGGGGTCGCCGACTGAAGCTTTCTTT. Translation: CASSQAPGGSPTEAFF.